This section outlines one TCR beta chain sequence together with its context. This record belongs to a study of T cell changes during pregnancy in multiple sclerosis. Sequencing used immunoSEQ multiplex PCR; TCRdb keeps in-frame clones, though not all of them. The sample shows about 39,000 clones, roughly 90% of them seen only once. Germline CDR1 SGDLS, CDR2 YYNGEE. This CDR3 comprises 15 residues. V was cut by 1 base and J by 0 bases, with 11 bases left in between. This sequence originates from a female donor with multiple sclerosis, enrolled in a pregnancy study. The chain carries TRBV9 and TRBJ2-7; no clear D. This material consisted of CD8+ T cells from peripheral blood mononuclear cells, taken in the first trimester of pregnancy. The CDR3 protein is CASSVSPLPSYEQYF. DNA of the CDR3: TGTGCCAGCAGCGTAAGCCCCCTTCCCTCCTACGAGCAGTACTTC.